One and the same sample provided the 26 T cell receptor beta chains below, sequenced in a study of response to subunit inactivated influenza vaccine. From the RT-PCR reads, TCRdb called clonotypes with MiXCR, one entry per CDR3 protein. Found here are 150,000 to 200,000 distinct CDR3 sequences, around 8.8% of them singletons; the top ten hold under 13%. The starting material was non-naive T cells sorted from PBMCs, obtained on the day of vaccination. Every receptor here comes from a man aged 45 to 65 who received an inactivated influenza vaccine.

The chain couples TRBV5-6 to TRBJ2-1, with 9 bases that match TRBD2. CDR3 length equals 17 residues. With 4 bases clipped from V and 4 bases from J, the junction kept 12 bases outside the gene matches. Germline V lookup: CDR1 SGHDT, CDR2 YYEEEE. The CDR3 protein is CASSQNVRAGGYNEQFF. Written as DNA, the CDR3 is TGTGCCAGCAGCCAAAACGTGAGAGCGGGAGGATACAATGAGCAGTTCTTC.

This clonotype came up many times. V is TRBV5-8 and J is TRBJ2-3; D unclear. CDR3 length: 11 amino acids. Trimming removed 0 bases from V and 5 bases from J, with 1 base in between. Germline V CDR1 and CDR2: SGHTS, YDEGEE. CDR3 loop: CASSLVDTQYF. The CDR3 region has the DNA TGTGCCAGCAGCTTGGTAGATACGCAGTATTTT.

This clonotype has a count of ten or more. Germline is not matched at one junction end, which may reflect a read error. V usage is TRBV6-5 and J usage is TRBJ2-1, with 10 bases that match TRBD2. Germline V gives CDR1 MNHEY, CDR2 SVGAGI. The CDR3 sequence is 12 residues long. The CDR3 coding sequence is TGTGCCAGCTCTTCAAGCGGGGGGGCCGGCATCTTC. Protein sequence: CASSSSGGAGIF.

The chain couples TRBV20-1 to TRBJ2-1; the D gene is possibly TRBD1 (5 bases). Germline assignment: CDR1 DFQATT and CDR2 SNEGSKA (reference sequence). Trimming stripped 6 bases from V and 7 bases from J, with 22 bases between. The CDR3 length is 15 residues. As DNA, the CDR3 is TGCAGTGCCCCGGTGCGAGCATGGGGCTATAATGAGCAGTTCTTC. This gives the protein CSAPVRAWGYNEQFF.

This clonotype was counted at least ten times. V is TRBV6-2 or TRBV6-3 and J is TRBJ2-7; D remains unclear. The CDR3 sequence is 15 residues long. The V end lost 2 bases, the J end lost 2 bases, and 13 bases lay between the germline ends. The V gene's germline CDR1 is MNHEY and CDR2 SVGEGT. CDR3 in amino acids: CASSYGTSSTYEQYF. The CDR3, as DNA: TGTGCCAGCAGTTACGGCACTTCGTCTACCTACGAGCAGTACTTC.

This clonotype was detected only a few times. The chain combines TRBV28 with TRBJ1-3; no reliable D call. The CDR3 contains 12 residues. V lost 10 bases to trimming and J lost 0 bases, with 7 bases between them. Germline values: CDR1 MDHEN, CDR2 SYDVKM. The CDR3 region has the DNA TGTGCCACGGGGATCTCTGGAAACACCATATATTTT. Encoded protein: CATGISGNTIYF.

Many counts were recorded for this clonotype. The rearrangement joins TRBV12-3 or TRBV12-4 to TRBJ2-5, with D perhaps TRBD2 (5 bases). The J call may be faulty, since TRBJ2-3 better matches the DNA end. The CDR3 sequence is 11 residues long. The CDR3 DNA reads as TGTGCCAGCAGTTTGTCGGGAACGCAGTATTTT. Residues: CASSLSGTQYF.

This chain uses TRBV2 with TRBJ2-3; D call uncertain. The CDR3 contains 12 residues. The germline gives CDR1 SNHLY, CDR2 FYNNEI. V was shortened by 4 bases and J by 6 bases, with 8 bases between the two germline ends. The CDR3 nucleotides read TGTGCCAGCAGTGGATTGGACGATACGCAGTATTTT. Translating it yields CASSGLDDTQYF.

This clonotype was detected ten times or more. The chain links TRBV2 to TRBJ1-2; D is unresolved. The CDR3 is made up of 15 amino acids. The V gene lost 1 base and the J gene lost 1 base, with 10 bases spanning the gap. Germline values: CDR1 SNHLY, CDR2 FYNNEI. This CDR3 reads CASSEGSEFNYGYTF. The CDR3 DNA follows: TGTGCCAGCAGTGAAGGCTCAGAGTTTAACTATGGCTACACCTTC. Using reference TRBV2 and TRBJ1-2 for the parts outside the CDR3, the full variable domain is EPEVTQTPSHQVTQMGQEVILRCVPISNHLYFYWYRQILGQKVEFLVSFYNNEISEKSEIFDDQFSVERPDGSNFTLKIRSTKLEDSAMYFCASSEGSEFNYGYTFGSGTRLTVV.

The chain links TRBV2 to TRBJ2-7; perhaps TRBD2 as D (5 bases). This CDR3 has 12 amino acids. The V gene's germline CDR1 is SNHLY and CDR2 FYNNEI. The V end was cut by 11 bases, the J end by 3 bases, with 14 bases between. CDR3 in DNA: TGTGCCGGACTCCTCCAGGACTACGAGCAGTACTTC. Protein product: CAGLLQDYEQYF.

This clonotype has a handful of counts. This sequence joins TRBV4-2 and TRBJ1-1; no clear D. Trimming took 4 bases from V and 6 from J, leaving 9 bases between them. Germline V gives CDR1 LGHNA, CDR2 YNFKEQ. This CDR3 has 12 residues. The DNA of the CDR3 is TGTGCCAGCAGCCCCCCGGACGCTGAAGCTTTCTTT. This translates into CASSPPDAEAFF.

The rearrangement uses TRBV20-1 and TRBJ2-7, with TRBD1 matching 9 bases. This CDR3 spans 15 amino acids. Germline V gene sequence: CDR1 DFQATT, CDR2 SNEGSKA (reference sequence). Trimming removed 2 bases from V and 0 bases from J; junction bases left unmatched: 5. The CDR3 here is CSARSRDRASYEQYF. The CDR3 DNA follows: TGCAGTGCTAGATCCCGGGACAGGGCCTCCTACGAGCAGTACTTC.

This clonotype was seen only a few times. The chain recombines TRBV14 with TRBJ2-2; D is unclear. Germline V lookup: CDR1 SGHDN, CDR2 FVKESK. This CDR3 is 14 amino acids long. Trimming took 8 bases from V and 5 from J, leaving 15 bases between them. In DNA, the CDR3 is TGTGCCAGCGCGTCCCAAATTTATACCGGGGAGCTGTTTTTT. This codes for CASASQIYTGELFF.

The chain has TRBV4-2 and TRBJ2-3; D gene ambiguous. The length of the CDR3 is 16 residues. V was shortened by 2 bases and J by 0 bases, with 12 bases between the two germline ends. The germline V gene encodes CDR1 LGHNA and CDR2 YNFKEQ. The CDR3: CASSQPGGSSTDTQYF. DNA for the CDR3: TGTGCCAGCAGCCAACCGGGCGGCTCTAGCACAGATACGCAGTATTTT.

This rearrangement joins TRBV9 to TRBJ2-1, with D maybe TRBD2 (6 bases). Deletions cut 2 bases from V and 8 bases from J, with 14 bases between. The CDR3 is made up of 14 amino acids. CDR1 is SGDLS and CDR2 is YYNGEE in the germline V gene. The CDR3 DNA sequence: TGTGCCAGCAGCGTTACGGGAGTCGTCCATGAGCAGTTCTTC. Its protein is CASSVTGVVHEQFF.

The V and J genes are TRBV28 and TRBJ1-4; 9 bases match TRBD1. Germline loops: CDR1 MDHEN, CDR2 SYDVKM. The ends lost 7 bases at V and 6 bases at J; junction bases unmatched: 12. The CDR3 is 16 residues long. This chain's CDR3 is CASKIESGQGYEKLFF. The CDR3 nucleotides are TGTGCCAGCAAGATCGAGTCGGGACAGGGATATGAAAAACTGTTTTTT.

This clonotype has a count of ten or more. The chain employs TRBV9 and TRBJ1-3, with a tentative D call TRBD1 (5 bases). CDR3 length: 17 residues. The germline V gene encodes CDR1 SGDLS and CDR2 YYNGEE. V lost 0 bases, J lost 1 base, and 14 bases lay in between. The CDR3 is CASSVDPDTLSGNTIYF. Written as DNA, the CDR3 is TGTGCCAGCAGCGTAGATCCGGACACTCTTTCTGGAAACACCATATATTTT.

The genes are TRBV28 and TRBJ2-1; the match to TRBD1 covers 9 bases. This CDR3 is built from 15 residues. J was trimmed by 7 bases and V by 4 bases; bases with no gene match: 8. Germline V CDR1 and CDR2: MDHEN, SYDVKM. Written as DNA, the CDR3 is TGTGCCAGCAGTTCATGGGGGACAGGGTTAAATGAGCAGTTCTTC. Its translation is CASSSWGTGLNEQFF. Full variable domain (missing parts from reference TRBV28 and TRBJ2-1): DVKVTQSSRYLVKRTGEKVFLECVQDMDHENMFWYRQDPGLGLRLIYFSYDVKMKEKGDIPEGYSVSREKKERFSLILESASTNQTSMYLCASSSWGTGLNEQFFGPGTRLTVL.

This chain uses TRBV7-2 with TRBJ1-1, with D possibly TRBD1 on 5 matching bases. Trimming took 4 bases from V and 0 from J, leaving 9 bases between them. This CDR3 region has 14 residues. In germline, CDR1 is SGHTA, CDR2 FQGNSA. The CDR3, as DNA: TGTGCCAGCAGCTCGGGACCGTTGAACACTGAAGCTTTCTTT. It codes for CASSSGPLNTEAFF.

In its sample, this clonotype was seen a few times. The chain employs TRBV4-1 and TRBJ2-7, with 7 bases that match TRBD2. Trimming at V came to 5 bases and at J to 3 bases, leaving 7 bases not matched to a gene. The CDR3 runs to 14 residues. Germline V gene data show CDR1 as MGHRA and CDR2 as YSYEKL. The CDR3, as DNA: TGCGCCAGCAGCTTGGGGGAGGGAAGCTACGAGCAGTACTTC. It is translated as CASSLGEGSYEQYF.

This clonotype appeared a single time. This sequence may be a read error, since a much larger clone differs from it by one base. This sequence joins TRBV4-2 and TRBJ1-6; 7 bases fit TRBD1. In germline, CDR1 is LGHNA, CDR2 YNFKEQ. The CDR3 length is 17 residues. Written as DNA, the CDR3 is TGTGCCAGCAGCCAAGAATGGGGGACAGCGTCCCTATTGCCCCCCCACTTT. It encodes CASSQEWGTASLLPPHF.

This clonotype has more than one count but fewer than ten. The rearrangement uses TRBV9 and TRBJ2-7, with 9 bases aligning to TRBD1. The CDR3 length is 14 residues. From germline, CDR1 is SGDLS and CDR2 YYNGEE. V lost 0 bases and J lost 5; bases outside the gene matches: 3. The CDR3 coding sequence is TGTGCCAGCAGCGTAGGGGACAGGGCCCACGAGCAGTACTTC. Encoded protein: CASSVGDRAHEQYF.

This clonotype was counted between two and nine times. The CDR3 loop is CSARVPSGAYEQYF. CDR3 nucleotides: TGCAGTGCTAGAGTTCCTAGCGGGGCCTACGAGCAGTACTTC. This rearrangement joins TRBV20-1 to TRBJ2-7; 9 bases line up with TRBD2. This CDR3 has 14 amino acids. V shed 1 base, J shed 2 bases, and the junction held 3 bases outside the gene matches. Germline CDR1 is DFQATT and CDR2 is SNEGSKA (reference sequence).

This clonotype was seen only a few times. V and J are TRBV2 and TRBJ2-2, with D unclear. This CDR3 has 15 residues. Germline lookup yields CDR1 SNHLY and CDR2 FYNNEI. With 2 bases removed from V and 0 bases from J, the gap between germline ends came to 7 bases. For the CDR3, the DNA is TGTGCCAGCAGTGAAAGACGAGCGAACACCGGGGAGCTGTTTTTT. It yields the protein CASSERRANTGELFF. Supplemented by reference TRBV2 and TRBJ2-2, the full variable domain reads EPEVTQTPSHQVTQMGQEVILRCVPISNHLYFYWYRQILGQKVEFLVSFYNNEISEKSEIFDDQFSVERPDGSNFTLKIRSTKLEDSAMYFCASSERRANTGELFFGEGSRLTVL.

The rearrangement links TRBV6-5 to TRBJ2-1; unclear D gene. The germline V gene encodes CDR1 MNHEY and CDR2 SVGAGI. Trimming took off 0 bases at V and 4 bases at J, with 13 bases between the two ends. The CDR3 has 16 amino acids. CDR3 sequence reads: CASSYSIRALYNEQFF. The CDR3 DNA is TGTGCCAGCAGTTACTCGATACGGGCATTGTACAATGAGCAGTTCTTC.

Many counts were recorded for this clonotype. This sequence joins TRBV28 and TRBJ2-4; D is uncertain. Trimming shortened V by 3 bases and J by 3 bases, and 15 bases separated the two germline ends. The length of the CDR3 is 16 residues. The V gene's germline CDR1 is MDHEN and CDR2 SYDVKM. CDR3 coding DNA: TGTGCCAGCAGTTTCTTGGGCGAAACCTACAAAAACATTCAGTACTTC. Amino acid sequence: CASSFLGETYKNIQYF.